The 23 T cell receptor beta chains listed next were all sequenced from one sample in a study of T cell responses to AZD1222 COVID-19 vaccine. TCRdb keeps only in-frame clones here, not all; method: immunoSEQ multiplex PCR. The sample carries some 130,000 clones, around 90% recorded once. Sequenced here: peripheral blood, sampled 28 days after the second AZD1222 dose. The receptors stem from an adult who received the AZD1222 COVID-19 vaccine.

The V call is TRBV6-5, the J call TRBJ1-5; 8 bases fit TRBD1. After removal of 5 bases from V and 7 bases from J, the junction contained 4 bases not matched to a gene. The CDR3 contains 13 residues. Germline CDR1 is MNHEY and CDR2 is SVGAGI. CDR3 residues: CASSRTGGQPQHF. CDR3 in DNA: TGTGCCAGCAGTAGAACAGGGGGGCAGCCCCAGCATTTT.

The CDR3 protein is CASSSIRDSRLTYGYTF. DNA for the CDR3: TGTGCCAGCAGTTCCATCCGGGACAGCCGTCTTACCTATGGCTACACCTTC. The chain combines TRBV27 with TRBJ1-2; 7 nucleotides match TRBD1. J was trimmed by 4 bases and V by 4 bases; bases with no gene match: 15. CDR3 length equals 17 residues. Germline V CDR1 and CDR2: MNHEY, SMNVEV (reference sequence).

The chain combines TRBV11-3 with TRBJ1-1; 8 bases are shared with TRBD1. V lost 5 bases and J lost 11; bases outside the gene matches: 10. CDR3 size: 13 residues. The V gene's germline CDR1 is SGHNT and CDR2 YENEEA. The CDR3 coding sequence is TGTGCCAGCAGCCCCGGGACAGGACATAACGCTTTCTTT. It translates to CASSPGTGHNAFF.

Details on this clone: The identical CDR3 is also encoded by other nucleotide sequences in the sample. The chain is built from TRBV2 and TRBJ2-7, with D hard to call. The CDR3 has 11 residues. Germline V gene sequence: CDR1 SNHLY, CDR2 FYNNEI. Trimming pared 6 bases from V and 2 bases from J, leaving 5 bases between. The CDR3 loop reads CASRQTYEQYF. CDR3 DNA: TGTGCCAGCAGACAGACCTACGAGCAGTACTTC.

This chain links TRBV29-1 with TRBJ2-3; D might be TRBD1 (6 bases). Germline values: CDR1 SQVTM, CDR2 ANQGSEA. V lost 1 base and J lost 4, with 9 bases in between. The CDR3 sequence is 13 residues long. CDR3 loop: CSVEAAGADTQYF. Here the CDR3 DNA reads TGCAGCGTTGAAGCGGCAGGGGCAGATACGCAGTATTTT.

The rearrangement uses TRBV5-5 and TRBJ2-4; TRBD1 agrees at 7 bases. The CDR3 covers 13 residues. The germline CDR1 and CDR2 sequences are SGHKS and YYEKEE (reference sequence). The V gene end was trimmed by 4 bases and the J gene end by 9 bases; junction bases not matched to a gene: 7. CDR3 DNA: TGTGCCAGCAGCGGGGACAGCCTGGGCATTCAGTACTTC. Protein: CASSGDSLGIQYF.

The chain recombines TRBV5-5 with TRBJ2-3; D is unclear. V was pared by 2 bases and J by 0 bases, with 1 base between. The germline V gene encodes CDR1 SGHKS and CDR2 YYEKEE (reference sequence). The length of the CDR3 is 12 residues. CDR3 DNA: TGTGCCAGCAGCTTTAGCACAGATACGCAGTATTTT. Protein sequence: CASSFSTDTQYF.

The chain joins TRBV30 to TRBJ1-2; no reliable D call. Germline assignment: CDR1 GTSNPN and CDR2 SVGIG (reference sequence). This CDR3 region has 11 residues. The V end was cut by 2 bases, the J end by 4 bases, with 5 bases between. CDR3: CAWSISYGYTF. The CDR3 region has the DNA TGTGCCTGGAGTATTTCCTATGGCTACACCTTC.

CDR3 in DNA: TGTGCCAGCAGCCAGGATTTTGGGACAGGGAACACTGAAGCTTTCTTT. This encodes CASSQDFGTGNTEAFF. J is TRBJ1-1 and V is TRBV4-2; 8 nucleotides align to TRBD1. J was trimmed by 1 base and V by 3 bases; bases with no gene match: 7. Germline lookup yields CDR1 LGHNA and CDR2 YNFKEQ. This CDR3 is 16 amino acids long.

In its sample, this clone was seen a few times. V gene TRBV5-6 combines with J gene TRBJ1-2; D is ambiguous. Germline V gene data show CDR1 as SGHDT and CDR2 as YYEEEE. The V end was cut by 0 bases, the J end by 2 bases, with 14 bases between. The CDR3 consists of 16 residues. CDR3 nucleotides: TGTGCCAGCAGCTTGGCCATGCCAAATTTAAACTATGGCTACACCTTC. Translating gives CASSLAMPNLNYGYTF.

The genes are TRBV27 and TRBJ2-7; 8 bases fit TRBD2. V shed 4 bases, J shed 4 bases, and the junction held 9 bases outside the gene matches. The length of the CDR3 is 15 residues. The V gene's germline CDR1 is MNHEY and CDR2 SMNVEV (reference sequence). CDR3: CASSSIAGKGYEQYF. Here the CDR3 DNA reads TGTGCCAGCAGTTCTATAGCGGGAAAGGGTTACGAGCAGTACTTC.

This chain uses TRBV7-3 with TRBJ1-1; D gene unclear. The CDR3 length is 14 residues. Trimming stripped 5 bases from V and 4 bases from J, with 14 bases between. CDR1 SGHTA and CDR2 FQGTGA come from the germline V gene. The CDR3 DNA follows: TGTGCCAGCAGCCCCTCGGGTCCGAGCACTGAAGCTTTCTTT. Its translation: CASSPSGPSTEAFF.

The chain employs TRBV6-5 and TRBJ2-7; 12 bases align to TRBD2. Germline V gene sequence: CDR1 MNHEY, CDR2 SVGAGI. The J segment lost 3 bases and the V segment lost 6 bases, leaving 6 bases of the junction unmatched. The CDR3 runs to 15 residues. In nucleotides, the CDR3 is TGTGCCAGCAGGTACCGGACTAGCGGGAACTACGAGCAGTACTTC. It specifies CASRYRTSGNYEQYF.

The CDR3 coding sequence is TGTGCCAGCCGGGGAAGGTCAGGGAGCAATCAGCCCCAGCATTTT. This sequence encodes CASRGRSGSNQPQHF. This chain connects TRBV6-5 to TRBJ1-5, with a possible D match to TRBD1 (5 bases). The CDR3 spans 15 residues. Trimming left V 8 bases short and J 1 base short, with 15 bases between. The germline V gene has CDR1 MNHEY and CDR2 SVGAGI.

This clone was found once. This chain uses TRBV10-3 with TRBJ1-2; D is possibly TRBD1 (5 bases). Looked up from germline, CDR1 is ENHRY and CDR2 is SYGVKD. CDR3 length: 12 residues. The germline V and J ends were trimmed by 3 bases and 4 bases, with 6 bases remaining between them. This CDR3 is CAISEDSYGYTF. DNA of the CDR3: TGTGCCATCAGTGAAGACAGCTATGGCTACACCTTC.

The chain is built from TRBV6-4 and TRBJ2-2; unclear D gene. V was shortened by 3 bases and J by 3 bases, with 8 bases between the two germline ends. Germline V CDR1 and CDR2: MRHNA, SNTAGT. CDR3 length: 14 amino acids. Written as DNA, the CDR3 is TGTGCCAGCAGTGAGGACGGAGACACCGGGGAGCTGTTTTTT. Encoded protein: CASSEDGDTGELFF.

V and J are TRBV7-7 and TRBJ2-7; a possible D gene is TRBD2 (5 bases). The CDR3 has 13 amino acids. The germline CDR1 and CDR2 sequences are SSHAT and FNYEAQ (reference sequence). The V end lost 2 bases, the J end lost 7 bases, and 12 bases lay between the germline ends. The CDR3: CASSLLQSGEQYF. Written as DNA, the CDR3 is TGTGCCAGCAGCTTACTTCAGTCGGGGGAGCAGTACTTC.

The chain carries TRBV5-1 and TRBJ2-5, with TRBD1 matching over 7 bases. This CDR3 has 15 amino acids. Germline assignment: CDR1 SGHRS and CDR2 YFSETQ. Trimming at V came to 4 bases and at J to 1 base, leaving 7 bases not matched to a gene. The CDR3 reads CASSRWDRTQETQYF. CDR3 in DNA: TGCGCCAGCAGCCGGTGGGACAGAACCCAAGAGACCCAGTACTTC.

The chain recombines TRBV2 with TRBJ2-4; possible D gene TRBD2, 5 bases. Looked up from germline, CDR1 is SNHLY and CDR2 is FYNNEI. CDR3 length: 16 amino acids. The V end was cut by 6 bases, the J end by 2 bases, with 17 bases between. This chain's CDR3 is CASSGFLASSKNIQYF. Written as DNA, the CDR3 is TGTGCCAGCAGCGGTTTTCTAGCTTCCTCCAAAAACATTCAGTACTTC.

The chain links TRBV6-5 to TRBJ2-7; D remains ambiguous. The CDR3 length is 15 residues. Germline V CDR1 and CDR2: MNHEY, SVGAGI. The V and J ends lost 0 bases and 3 bases respectively, with 12 bases between them. The CDR3 DNA follows: TGTGCCAGCAGTTACTCCGGACGGCCCTTCTACGAGCAGTACTTC. Translated: CASSYSGRPFYEQYF.

The V call is TRBV2, the J call TRBJ1-2; D is unclear. Germline assignment: CDR1 SNHLY and CDR2 FYNNEI. V was trimmed by 5 bases and J by 8 bases, leaving 9 bases between them. The length of the CDR3 is 11 residues. The CDR3 nucleotides read TGTGCCAGCAGTTTCAGCCACGGCTACACCTTC. Translation gives CASSFSHGYTF.

The V gene is TRBV9, the J gene TRBJ2-2; D may be TRBD1 or TRBD2 (5 bases each). This CDR3 is 15 amino acids long. In germline, CDR1 is SGDLS, CDR2 YYNGEE. V lost 0 bases, J lost 8 bases, and 14 bases lay in between. CDR3 sequence: CASSVVGTRTGELFF. DNA for the CDR3: TGTGCCAGCAGCGTAGTAGGGACCAGAACGGGGGAGCTGTTTTTT.

This chain uses TRBV6-4 with TRBJ1-5; unclear D gene. Per the germline V gene, CDR1 is MRHNA and CDR2 is SNTAGT. Trimming removed 8 bases at V and 0 bases at J, with 14 bases between. This CDR3 has 15 amino acids. The DNA of the CDR3 is TGTGCCAGCGAAGGGTTTACTCATAGCAATCAGCCCCAGCATTTT. Its protein is CASEGFTHSNQPQHF.